This T cell receptor (beta chain) originates from a study of technical replicates of blood from a few donors. The CDR3 extends over 12 amino acids. The V gene lost 4 bases and the J gene lost 12 bases, with 15 bases spanning the gap. CDR1 and CDR2 (germline): SNHLY, FYNNEI. Data came from immunoSEQ multiplex PCR; TCRdb stores just in-frame clones and leaves some out. The sample has tens of thousands of clones; over 85% are singletons. V and J are TRBV2 and TRBJ1-2; no clear D. This receptor was taken from a human donor in good health. Some clones in this sample may be carry-over from other donors' samples. What was sequenced was PBMCs. CDR3 sequence reads: CASSGTGSENTF. DNA for the CDR3: TGTGCCAGCAGTGGTACGGGGTCGGAAAACACCTTC.